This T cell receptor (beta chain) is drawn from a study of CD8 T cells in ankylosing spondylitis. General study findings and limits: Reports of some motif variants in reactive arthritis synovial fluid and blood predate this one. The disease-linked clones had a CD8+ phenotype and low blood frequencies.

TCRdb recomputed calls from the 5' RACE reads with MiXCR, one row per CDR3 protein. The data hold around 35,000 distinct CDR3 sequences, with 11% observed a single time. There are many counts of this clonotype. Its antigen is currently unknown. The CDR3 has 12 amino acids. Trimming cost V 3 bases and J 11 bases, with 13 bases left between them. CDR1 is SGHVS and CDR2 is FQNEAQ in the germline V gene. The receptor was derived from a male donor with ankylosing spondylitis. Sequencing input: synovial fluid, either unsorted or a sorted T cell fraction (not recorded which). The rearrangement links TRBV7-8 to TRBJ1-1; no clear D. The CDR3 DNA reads TGTGCCAGCAGCTTGGGCCCCTCGGCCGCTTTCTTT. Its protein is CASSLGPSAAFF.